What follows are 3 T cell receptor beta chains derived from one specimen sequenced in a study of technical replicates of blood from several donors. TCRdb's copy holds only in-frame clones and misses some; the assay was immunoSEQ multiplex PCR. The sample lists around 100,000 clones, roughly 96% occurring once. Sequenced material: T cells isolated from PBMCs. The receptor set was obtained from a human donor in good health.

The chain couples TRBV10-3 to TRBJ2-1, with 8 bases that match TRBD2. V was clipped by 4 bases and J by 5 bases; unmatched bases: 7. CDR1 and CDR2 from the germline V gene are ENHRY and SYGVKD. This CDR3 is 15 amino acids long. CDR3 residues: CAISAAAGGNNEQFF. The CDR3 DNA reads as TGTGCCATCAGTGCAGCGGCGGGAGGTAACAATGAGCAGTTCTTC.

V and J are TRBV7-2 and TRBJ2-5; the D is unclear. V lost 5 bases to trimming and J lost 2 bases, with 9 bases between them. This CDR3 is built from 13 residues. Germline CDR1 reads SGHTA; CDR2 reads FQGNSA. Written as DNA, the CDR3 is TGTGCCAGCAGCATTGGGCTTCAAGAGACCCAGTACTTC. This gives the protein CASSIGLQETQYF.

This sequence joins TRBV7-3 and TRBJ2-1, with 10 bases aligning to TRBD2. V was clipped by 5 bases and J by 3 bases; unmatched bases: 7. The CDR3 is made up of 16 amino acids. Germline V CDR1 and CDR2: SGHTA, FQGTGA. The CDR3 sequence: CASSQRWTSGYNEQFF. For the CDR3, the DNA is TGTGCCAGCAGCCAAAGGTGGACTAGCGGCTACAATGAGCAGTTCTTC.